This T cell receptor (beta chain) comes out of a study of regulatory T cells in long-lasting Graves disease. On the study more broadly: Freshly diagnosed Graves' patients had used antithyroid drugs for under 3 months.

The TCR beta library used iRepertoire HTBI primers with Arm-PCR amplification of CDR3. One entry per CDR3 protein results from TCRdb running MiXCR on the multiplex PCR reads. The data hold 440,000 or so distinct CDR3 sequences, with about 15% observed a single time. Between the trimmed V and J ends, which lost 2 bases and 5 bases, there was a span of 14 bases. Per the germline V gene, CDR1 is SGHRS and CDR2 is YFSETQ. CDR3 size: 16 residues. Time point specified: newly diagnosed GD, antithyroid drugs for less than 3 months. The TCR library used RNA extracted from PBMCs. These records were also assigned to another study, of T cells in Graves' hyperthyroidism and ophthalmopathy. That source reports: A first-round RT-PCR of the TCR CDR3 used the HTBI primer set.

The J gene is TRBJ1-6, the V gene TRBV5-1; the D gene is possibly TRBD1 (6 bases). This clonotype originated in a woman aged 25-40 years with Graves disease. The input for sequencing was peripheral blood mononuclear cells (PBMCs), taken at new diagnosis, from a patient treated with antithyroid drugs. The CDR3 DNA follows: TGCGCCAGCAGCTTACAGGGCCCGTTTAATAATTCACCCCTCCACTTT. Protein: CASSLQGPFNNSPLHF.